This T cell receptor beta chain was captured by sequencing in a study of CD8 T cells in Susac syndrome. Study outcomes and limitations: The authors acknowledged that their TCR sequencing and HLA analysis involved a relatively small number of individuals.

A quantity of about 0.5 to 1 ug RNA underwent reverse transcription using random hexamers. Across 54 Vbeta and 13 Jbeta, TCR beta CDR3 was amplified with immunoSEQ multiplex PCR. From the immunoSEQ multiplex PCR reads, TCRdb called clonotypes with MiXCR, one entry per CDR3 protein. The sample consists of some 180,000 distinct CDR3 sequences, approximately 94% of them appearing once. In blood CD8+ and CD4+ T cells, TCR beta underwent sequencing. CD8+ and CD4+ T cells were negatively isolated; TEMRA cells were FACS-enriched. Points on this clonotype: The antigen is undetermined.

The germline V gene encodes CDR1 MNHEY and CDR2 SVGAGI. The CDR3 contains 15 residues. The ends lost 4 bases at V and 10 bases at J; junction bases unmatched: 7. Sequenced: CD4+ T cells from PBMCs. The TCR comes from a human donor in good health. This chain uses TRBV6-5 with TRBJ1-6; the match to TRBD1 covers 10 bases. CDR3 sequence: CASSFGQGEDSPLHF. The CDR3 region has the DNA TGTGCCAGCAGTTTCGGACAGGGGGAAGACTCACCCCTCCACTTT.